Sequencing of this T cell receptor (beta chain) was carried out in a study of blood T cell repertoires in COVID-19. In the study overall: Acute and convalescent COVID-19 samples came from the United States, Italy and Spain.

This clone was seen only a few times. Methods used by the authors: Amplification from reference gene primers served as the basis for estimated nucleated cell counts. TCRdb's table, derived via immunoSEQ multiplex PCR, lists solely in-frame clones and lacks some. The DNA gave D and trimming, while V, J and clone size come from that table. The sample lists approximately 170,000 clones, approximately 83% occurring once. CDR1 and CDR2 (germline): SEHNR, FQNEAQ (reference sequence). Losses at the gene ends were 5 bases for V and 8 bases for J; bases not matched to a gene: 11. CDR3 length: 15 amino acids. This receptor was identified in a human donor with acute or convalescent COVID-19. The donor label of this sample is uncertain. The genes are TRBV7-9 and TRBJ1-4, with 7 bases fitting TRBD1. The material sequenced was peripheral blood. Written as DNA, the CDR3 is TGTGCCAGCAGCCTAAGGACAGGCGTACTAGAAAAACTGTTTTTT. It encodes CASSLRTGVLEKLFF.